This TCR beta chain was retrieved from a study of CD8 T cells in Susac syndrome. This clonotype was detected once. There are 15 residues in the CDR3. The germline V gene encodes CDR1 SQVTM and CDR2 ANQGSEA. V shed 0 bases, J shed 3 bases, and the junction held 6 bases outside the gene matches. Reverse transcription used roughly 0.45 to 1 ug RNA and random hexamers. Multiplex PCR with immunoSEQ amplified the TCR beta CDR3 across 54 Vbeta and 13 Jbeta. TCRdb recomputed calls from the immunoSEQ multiplex PCR reads with MiXCR, one row per CDR3 protein. The data show under 200,000 distinct CDR3 sequences, approximately 95% seen once.

This TCR was sampled from a human donor with multiple sclerosis. The chain employs TRBV29-1 and TRBJ2-5; 8 nucleotides line up with TRBD1. Source material: CD8+ T cells from PBMCs. The chain's CDR3 is CSVEDPWTGKETQYF. The CDR3 nucleotides are TGCAGCGTTGAAGATCCATGGACAGGGAAAGAGACCCAGTACTTC.